This is a list of T cell receptor beta chains from one sample in a study of T cell responses to AZD1222 COVID-19 vaccine. Sequencing used immunoSEQ multiplex PCR; TCRdb keeps in-frame clones, though not all of them. The repertoire holds about 94,000 clones, with around nine tenths as singletons. Here the sequenced sample was peripheral blood, taken 28 days after the second AZD1222 dose. Source of these receptors: an adult who received the AZD1222 COVID-19 vaccine. Both conserved end residues are part of each CDR3. The order of the fields is J gene, V gene, D gene, CDR3 protein, CDR3 DNA. A D gene is named only where the DNA matches it firmly.

J: TRBJ2-5
V: TRBV5-5
D: TRBD2
CDR3: CASSLGNSGNQETQYF
DNA: TGTGCCAGCAGCCTGGGAAATAGCGGGAACCAAGAGACCCAGTACTTC

J: TRBJ1-1
V: TRBV18
D: TRBD1
CDR3: CASKGQKNTEAFF
DNA: TGTGCCAGCAAGGGACAGAAGAACACTGAAGCTTTCTTT

J: TRBJ1-5
V: TRBV19
D: TRBD1
CDR3: CASSSTGSNQPQHF
DNA: TGTGCCAGTAGTTCGACAGGGAGCAATCAGCCCCAGCATTTT

J: TRBJ1-5
V: TRBV5-1
D: .
CDR3: CASSSGQSNQPQHF
DNA: TGCGCCAGCAGCTCTGGACAGAGCAATCAGCCCCAGCATTTT

J: TRBJ1-3
V: TRBV5-1
D: .
CDR3: CASSAGQDGNTIYF
DNA: TGCGCCAGCAGCGCAGGGCAAGACGGAAACACCATATATTTT

J: TRBJ2-7
V: TRBV7-2
D: TRBD2
CDR3: CASSSAGTTVYEQYF
DNA: TGTGCCAGCAGCTCTGCTGGGACTACTGTTTACGAGCAGTACTTC

J: TRBJ1-3
V: TRBV7-3
D: .
CDR3: CASSSRGNTIYF
DNA: TGTGCCAGCAGCTCCAGAGGAAACACCATATATTTT

J: TRBJ1-2
V: TRBV15
D: .
CDR3: CATSILLGAVNYGYTF
DNA: TGTGCCACCAGCATTCTCCTAGGGGCCGTCAACTATGGCTACACCTTC

J: TRBJ1-4
V: TRBV6-5
D: TRBD1
CDR3: CASRINRGTEKLFF
DNA: TGTGCCAGCAGGATAAACAGGGGGACTGAAAAACTGTTTTTT

J: TRBJ1-2
V: TRBV6-5
D: TRBD1
CDR3: CASSLGAGGAMNGYTF
DNA: TGTGCCAGCAGTTTGGGGGCAGGGGGCGCGATGAATGGCTACACCTTC

J: TRBJ1-1
V: TRBV15
D: .
CDR3: CATSRAQVGTEAFF
DNA: TGTGCCACCAGCAGAGCCCAGGTAGGCACTGAAGCTTTCTTT

J: TRBJ2-3
V: TRBV11-2
D: .
CDR3: CASSFTGTSQYF
DNA: TGTGCCAGCAGTTTTACCGGGACAAGTCAGTATTTT